The present T cell receptor beta chain was sequenced within a study of CD8 T cells in ankylosing spondylitis. Each CDR3 protein gets one entry after TCRdb re-called the 5' RACE reads with MiXCR. In the table there are more than 100,000 distinct CDR3 sequences, more than 15% of which are singletons. This clonotype was observed a few times. What it recognizes is unknown. Study findings and constraints: CD8+ disease-linked clones were present at relatively low frequencies in blood. Seven to nine highly homologous variants made up a TCR beta motif, and this motif appeared characteristic of ankylosing spondylitis blood.

This TCR derives from a male donor with ankylosing spondylitis. Sequenced material: blood, either unsorted or a sorted T cell fraction (not recorded which).

The CDR3 loop is CASSGLRTRVHNEQFF. The CDR3 DNA reads TGTGCCAGCAGTGGCTTAAGGACTAGGGTACACAATGAGCAGTTCTTC. The rearrangement uses TRBV2 and TRBJ2-1, with 7 nucleotides matching TRBD2. CDR1 and CDR2 (germline): SNHLY, FYNNEI. The junction had 11 bases not matched to a gene; V was cut back by 4 bases and J by 5 bases. This CDR3 is 16 amino acids long.